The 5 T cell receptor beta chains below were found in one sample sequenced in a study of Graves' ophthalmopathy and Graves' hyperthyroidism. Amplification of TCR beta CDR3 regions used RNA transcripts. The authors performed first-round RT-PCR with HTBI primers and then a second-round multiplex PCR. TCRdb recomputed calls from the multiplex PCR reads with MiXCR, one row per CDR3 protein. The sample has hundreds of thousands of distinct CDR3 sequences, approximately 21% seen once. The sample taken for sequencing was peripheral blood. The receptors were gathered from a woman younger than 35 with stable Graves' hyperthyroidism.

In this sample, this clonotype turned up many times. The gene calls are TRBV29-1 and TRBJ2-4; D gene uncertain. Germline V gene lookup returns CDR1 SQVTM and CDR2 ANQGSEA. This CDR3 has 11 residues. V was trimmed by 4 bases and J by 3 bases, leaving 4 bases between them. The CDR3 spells CSVVSKNIQYF. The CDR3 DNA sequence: TGCAGCGTTGTGAGCAAAAACATTCAGTACTTC.

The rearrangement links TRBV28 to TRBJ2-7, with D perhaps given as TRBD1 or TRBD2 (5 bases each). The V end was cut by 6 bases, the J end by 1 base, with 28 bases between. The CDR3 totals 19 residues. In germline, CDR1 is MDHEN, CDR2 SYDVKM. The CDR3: CASRDPRQGGWYGSYEQYF. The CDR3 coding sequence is TGTGCCAGCAGGGACCCGCGGCAGGGCGGGTGGTATGGTTCCTACGAGCAGTACTTC. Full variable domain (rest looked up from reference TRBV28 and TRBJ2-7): DVKVTQSSRYLVKRTGEKVFLECVQDMDHENMFWYRQDPGLGLRLIYFSYDVKMKEKGDIPEGYSVSREKKERFSLILESASTNQTSMYLCASRDPRQGGWYGSYEQYFGPGTRLTVT.

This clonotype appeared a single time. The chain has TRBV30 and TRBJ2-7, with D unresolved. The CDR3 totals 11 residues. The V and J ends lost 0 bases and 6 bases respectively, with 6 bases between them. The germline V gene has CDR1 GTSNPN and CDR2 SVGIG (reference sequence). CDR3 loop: CAWSVRAEQYF. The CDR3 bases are TGTGCCTGGAGTGTAAGGGCCGAGCAGTACTTC.

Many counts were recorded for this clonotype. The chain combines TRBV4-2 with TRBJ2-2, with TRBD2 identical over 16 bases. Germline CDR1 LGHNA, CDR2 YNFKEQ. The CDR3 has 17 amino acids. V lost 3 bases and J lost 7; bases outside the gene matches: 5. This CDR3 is CASSQGLAGGRIGELFF. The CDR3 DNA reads TGTGCCAGCAGCCAGGGACTAGCGGGAGGGCGGATCGGGGAGCTGTTTTTT.

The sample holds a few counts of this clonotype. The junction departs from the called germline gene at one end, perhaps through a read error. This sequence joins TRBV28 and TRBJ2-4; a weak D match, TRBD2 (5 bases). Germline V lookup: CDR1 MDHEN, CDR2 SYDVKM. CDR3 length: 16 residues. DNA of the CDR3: TGTGCCAGCAGCAACAAAATGAGGGTTACCAAAAACATTAAGTACTTC. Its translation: CASSNKMRVTKNIKYF.